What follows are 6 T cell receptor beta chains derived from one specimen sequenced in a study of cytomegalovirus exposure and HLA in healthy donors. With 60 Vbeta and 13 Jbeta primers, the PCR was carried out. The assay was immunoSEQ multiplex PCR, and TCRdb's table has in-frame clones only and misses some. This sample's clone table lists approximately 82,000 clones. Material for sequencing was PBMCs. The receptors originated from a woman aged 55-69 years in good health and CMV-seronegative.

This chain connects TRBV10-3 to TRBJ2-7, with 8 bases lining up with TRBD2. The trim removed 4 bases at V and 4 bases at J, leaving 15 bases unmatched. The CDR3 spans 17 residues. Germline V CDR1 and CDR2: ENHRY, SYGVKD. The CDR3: CAISANLLAETRYEQYF. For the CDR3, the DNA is TGTGCCATCAGTGCTAACTTACTAGCGGAGACTCGTTACGAGCAGTACTTC.

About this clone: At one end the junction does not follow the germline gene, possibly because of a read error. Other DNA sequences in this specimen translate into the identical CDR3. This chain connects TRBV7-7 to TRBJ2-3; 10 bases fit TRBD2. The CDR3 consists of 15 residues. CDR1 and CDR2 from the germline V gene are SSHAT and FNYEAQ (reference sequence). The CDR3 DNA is TGTGCTAGCAGTTTCGGGACTAGCGGCACAGATACGCAGTATTTT. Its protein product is CASSFGTSGTDTQYF.

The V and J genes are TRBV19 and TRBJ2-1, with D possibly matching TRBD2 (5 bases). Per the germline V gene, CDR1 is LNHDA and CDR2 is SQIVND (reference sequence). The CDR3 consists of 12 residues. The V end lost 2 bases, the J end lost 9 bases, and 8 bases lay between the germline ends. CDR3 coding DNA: TGTGCCAGTAGTATACTAGCATCTGAGCAGTTCTTC. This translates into CASSILASEQFF.

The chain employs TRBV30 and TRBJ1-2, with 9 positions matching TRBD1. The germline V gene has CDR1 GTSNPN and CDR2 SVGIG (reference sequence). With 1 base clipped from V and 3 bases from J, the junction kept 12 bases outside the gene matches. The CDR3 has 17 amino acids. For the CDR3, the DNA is TGTGCCTGGAGTGCCATCCTACGGGACAGGGTGGACTATGGCTACACCTTC. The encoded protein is CAWSAILRDRVDYGYTF.

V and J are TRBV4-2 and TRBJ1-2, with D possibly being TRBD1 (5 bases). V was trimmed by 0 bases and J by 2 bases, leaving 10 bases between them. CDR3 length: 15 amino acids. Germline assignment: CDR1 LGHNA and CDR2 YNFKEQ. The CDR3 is CASSQEWQGNYGYTF. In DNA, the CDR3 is TGTGCCAGCAGCCAAGAGTGGCAGGGCAACTATGGCTACACCTTC.

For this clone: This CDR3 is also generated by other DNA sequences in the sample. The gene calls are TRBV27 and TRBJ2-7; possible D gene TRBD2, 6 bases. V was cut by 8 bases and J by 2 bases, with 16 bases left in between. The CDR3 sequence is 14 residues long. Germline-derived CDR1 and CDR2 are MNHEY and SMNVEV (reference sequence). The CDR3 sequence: CASRQEGLTYEQYF. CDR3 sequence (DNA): TGTGCCAGCCGTCAGGAGGGTCTCACCTACGAGCAGTACTTC.